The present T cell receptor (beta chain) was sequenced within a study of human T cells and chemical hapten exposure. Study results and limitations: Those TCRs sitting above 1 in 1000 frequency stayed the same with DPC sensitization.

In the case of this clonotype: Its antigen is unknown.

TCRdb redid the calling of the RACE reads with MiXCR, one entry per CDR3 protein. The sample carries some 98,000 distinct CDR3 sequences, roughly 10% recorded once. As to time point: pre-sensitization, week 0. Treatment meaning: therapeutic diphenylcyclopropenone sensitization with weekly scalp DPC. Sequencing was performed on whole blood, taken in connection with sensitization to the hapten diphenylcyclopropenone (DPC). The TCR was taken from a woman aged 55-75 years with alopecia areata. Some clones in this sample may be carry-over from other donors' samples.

CDR3 coding DNA: TGTGCCAGCAGCGTACTTGAGGACACTGAAGCTTTCTTT. It yields the protein CASSVLEDTEAFF. The chain is built from TRBV9 and TRBJ1-1, with D uncertain. Per germline, CDR1 SGDLS and CDR2 YYNGEE. The CDR3 covers 13 residues. Trimming pared 1 base from V and 3 bases from J, leaving 7 bases between.